This TCR beta chain was retrieved from a study of monozygotic twins with inflammatory bowel disease. CDR1 and CDR2 from the germline V gene are SGDLS and YYNGEE. This CDR3 is built from 15 residues. About this clonotype itself: The target antigen is unknown.

Study-level findings and limits: Healthy co-twins had higher TCRbeta inverse Simpson diversity than their IBD twins.

Input per TCR library consisted of about 3.5 ug of total RNA. Making cDNA involved eight separate reactions per sample. TCRdb re-called the 5' RACE reads and gives one entry per CDR3 protein, without DNA. The record lists some 150,000 distinct CDR3 sequences, of which the ten most abundant hold roughly 2.4%. The specimen was blood. The V call is TRBV9, the J call TRBJ2-3; TCRdb proposes TRBD2, but this gene call is untestable without DNA. The TCR comes from a human donor with ulcerative colitis or Crohn's disease, or a healthy co-twin of an affected twin (not recorded which). The CDR3 region is CASSFRAGGPVTQYF.